This entry features one T cell receptor (beta chain) sequence. Its antigen is undetermined. The record originates from a study of regulatory T cells in long-lasting Graves disease. Notes on the study in general: Sharing of public clonotypes was greater in persistent patients (about 2,500) than in new patients (around 1,000).

Looked up from germline, CDR1 is SGHRS and CDR2 is YFSETQ. CDR3 size: 20 residues. The V segment lost 3 bases and the J segment 5 bases; nucleotides outside the gene matches: 22. Assembly of TCR beta libraries relied on iRepertoire HTBI primers together with Arm-PCR of CDR3 regions. TCRdb re-called the multiplex PCR reads with MiXCR, one entry per CDR3 protein. Counted here are around 450,000 distinct CDR3 sequences, roughly 21% occurring once; the ten biggest clones make up more than 6%. The time point was: persistent/refractory GD, antithyroid drugs over 5 years with positive TRAb. Construction of the TCR library relied on RNA isolated from PBMCs. EDTA tubes were used for drawing nine milliliters of peripheral blood.

The TCR sequence derives from a female donor with Graves disease. V is TRBV5-1 and J is TRBJ1-2; 10 nucleotides line up with TRBD1. This specimen was peripheral blood mononuclear cells (PBMCs), taken when the disease was refractory, from a patient treated with antithyroid drugs. DNA for the CDR3: TGCGCCAGCAGCTCCCCCTCTTTTGATGGACAGGGGGTAATTGGATATGGCTACACCTTC. Translated, it gives CASSSPSFDGQGVIGYGYTF. The whole variable domain, remainder taken from reference TRBV5-1 and TRBJ1-2, is KAGVTQTPRYLIKTRGQQVTLSCSPISGHRSVSWYQQTPGQGLQFLFEYFSETQRNKGNFPGRFSGRQFSNSRSEMNVSTLELGDSALYLCASSSPSFDGQGVIGYGYTFGSGTRLTVV.